This T cell receptor (beta chain) is drawn from a study of tumor-infiltrating lymphocytes in localized non-small cell lung cancer. Using immunoSEQ multiplex PCR, the repertoire was profiled, and TCRdb retains in-frame clones only, with some absent. Among just under 4,000 clones listed, 60% to 80% were seen once. This CDR3 is 13 amino acids long. V lost 3 bases to trimming and J lost 4 bases, with 8 bases between them. Germline CDR1 is SGHVS and CDR2 is FQNEAQ. This chain links TRBV7-8 with TRBJ2-3; D ambiguous. Material for sequencing was uninvolved lung tissue not adjacent to the tumor. This sequence originates from a human donor with non-small cell lung cancer. CDR3 sequence reads: CASSFQVPDTQYF. In DNA, the CDR3 is TGTGCCAGCAGCTTTCAGGTCCCAGATACGCAGTATTTT.